The 13 T cell receptor beta chains in this list originate from one sample, sequenced in a study of cytomegalovirus exposure and HLA in healthy donors. This PCR relied on a set of 60 Vbeta primers and 13 Jbeta primers. TCRdb's table, derived via immunoSEQ multiplex PCR, lists solely in-frame clones and lacks some. In the table there are 150,000 to 200,000 clones, roughly 80% of which are singletons. What was sequenced was PBMCs. The receptors originated from a boy between 10 and 17 years old in good health and CMV-seronegative.

The chain recombines TRBV7-9 with TRBJ2-1; 7 nucleotides match TRBD2. The CDR3 loop spans 14 amino acids. Trimming at V came to 8 bases and at J to 4 bases, leaving 8 bases not matched to a gene. Germline CDR1 and CDR2: SEHNR and FQNEAQ (reference sequence). CDR3 in amino acids: CASVVGGNYNEQFF. The DNA for the CDR3 is TGTGCCAGCGTAGTGGGAGGGAATTACAATGAGCAGTTCTTC.

The chain joins TRBV13 to TRBJ2-7; 11 positions match TRBD2. Looked up from germline, CDR1 is PRHDT and CDR2 is FYEKMQ (reference sequence). The CDR3 length is 16 residues. Trimming took 5 bases from V and 1 from J; bases not matched to a gene: 7. In DNA form, the CDR3 reads TGTGCCAGCAGCGATACACTAGCGGGGGCATCCTACGAGCAGTACTTC. It is translated as CASSDTLAGASYEQYF.

The CDR3 spells CASSSWGGTHKYSNQPQHF. As DNA, the CDR3 is TGTGCCAGCAGCTCTTGGGGGGGGACACACAAGTATAGCAATCAGCCCCAGCATTTT. The chain has TRBV21-1 and TRBJ1-5. TRBV21-1 is a pseudogene locus. The CDR3 covers 19 residues.

The gene calls are TRBV2 and TRBJ2-2, with D maybe TRBD1 (6 bases). V was shortened by 5 bases and J by 8 bases, with 12 bases between the two germline ends. The CDR3 totals 13 residues. Germline V CDR1 and CDR2: SNHLY, FYNNEI. This chain's CDR3 is CASSRDNHGELFF. CDR3 bases: TGTGCCAGCAGTCGGGACAACCATGGGGAGCTGTTTTTT.

V and J are TRBV4-2 and TRBJ2-7; tentative D call: TRBD2 (5 bases). Per the germline V gene, CDR1 is LGHNA and CDR2 is YNFKEQ. This CDR3 spans 12 amino acids. Between the trimmed V and J ends, which lost 3 bases and 7 bases, there was a span of 10 bases. Here the CDR3 DNA reads TGTGCCAGCAGCCACGATACGGGGGAGCAGTACTTC. Translated, it gives CASSHDTGEQYF.

This chain connects TRBV7-3 to TRBJ1-1, with D possibly matching TRBD1 (5 bases). CDR3 length equals 16 residues. Germline CDR1 is SGHTA and CDR2 is FQGTGA. The V and J ends lost 5 bases and 1 base respectively, with 17 bases between them. The DNA for the CDR3 is TGTGCCAGCAGCATTTCCAGGGCGTCCGGGAACACTGAAGCTTTCTTT. Translating gives CASSISRASGNTEAFF.

The chain employs TRBV5-1 and TRBJ2-1; 10 nucleotides match TRBD2. CDR1 and CDR2 (germline): SGHRS, YFSETQ. V trimming: 0 bases; J trimming: 5 bases; junction bases outside the gene matches: 5. The CDR3 contains 16 residues. The chain's CDR3 is CASSLVASGRDNEQFF. The CDR3 DNA is TGCGCCAGCAGCTTGGTAGCCAGCGGGAGGGACAATGAGCAGTTCTTC.

A single count supports this clone. V is TRBV11-3 and J is TRBJ2-3; weak D call: TRBD2 (6 bases). CDR3 length equals 14 residues. Per the germline V gene, CDR1 is SGHNT and CDR2 is YENEEA. Trimming removed 4 bases from V and 0 bases from J, with 8 bases in between. As DNA, the CDR3 is TGTGCCAGCAGCTATAGCGGAAGCACAGATACGCAGTATTTT. Amino acid sequence: CASSYSGSTDTQYF.

The chain is built from TRBV5-1 and TRBJ1-2; TRBD1 agrees at 8 bases. The CDR3 runs 12 residues. V trimming: 5 bases; J trimming: 6 bases; junction bases outside the gene matches: 3. CDR1 SGHRS and CDR2 YFSETQ come from the germline V gene. CDR3 amino acids: CASRQTGDGYTF. CDR3 DNA: TGCGCCAGCAGGCAGACAGGGGATGGCTACACCTTC.

The rearrangement links TRBV2 to TRBJ2-5; 11 bases align to TRBD1. The J segment lost 5 bases and the V segment lost 5 bases, leaving 10 bases of the junction unmatched. The CDR3 totals 16 residues. Germline CDR1 SNHLY, CDR2 FYNNEI. The CDR3, as DNA: TGTGCCAGCAGTCCCGGACAGGGGGCTTTATCGGAGACCCAGTACTTC. Translation gives CASSPGQGALSETQYF.

The chain has TRBV12-5 and TRBJ2-7, with 9 bases identical to TRBD2. V dropped 6 bases and J dropped 2; count of bases not matched to a gene: 2. The CDR3 contains 13 residues. Germline V gene lookup returns CDR1 LGHNT and CDR2 FRNRAP. The CDR3 nucleotides read TGTGCTAGTGGGACTAGCGGAACCTACGAGCAGTACTTC. It is translated as CASGTSGTYEQYF.

J is TRBJ2-5 and V is TRBV5-8; D may be TRBD1 (5 bases). The length of the CDR3 is 15 residues. V was shortened by 0 bases and J by 5 bases, with 14 bases between the two germline ends. CDR1 and CDR2 from the germline V gene are SGHTS and YDEGEE. This CDR3 reads CASSLGQGYSETQYF. CDR3 coding DNA: TGTGCCAGCAGCTTGGGTCAGGGATACTCCGAGACCCAGTACTTC.

The chain joins TRBV5-6 to TRBJ2-7; TRBD1 is a possible D gene (5 bases). The V end lost 0 bases, the J end lost 6 bases, and 10 bases lay between the germline ends. Germline CDR1 and CDR2: SGHDT and YYEEEE. The CDR3 consists of 13 residues. The chain's CDR3 is CASSLDRRGEQYF. In DNA, the CDR3 is TGTGCCAGCAGCTTGGATCGTAGGGGCGAGCAGTACTTC.